The following is a TCR beta chain sequence with its context. Construction of the TCRbeta library involved unique molecular identifiers. TCRdb passed the PCR reads through MiXCR, listing each CDR3 protein once. Of about 350,000 distinct CDR3 sequences in the sample, more than 10% are singletons; the top ten hold 4.3%. These data come from a study of T-cell reconstitution after alpha-beta-depleted transplantation in children. Germline lookup yields CDR1 MNHEY and CDR2 SMNVEV (reference sequence). The CDR3 loop spans 15 amino acids. V was shortened by 6 bases and J by 0 bases, with 14 bases between the two germline ends.

This clonotype was obtained from a human donor who donated a stem cell graft to a child with Fanconi anemia. The source was PBMCs, collected from the stem cell graft. This chain connects TRBV27 to TRBJ2-5, with D perhaps matching TRBD2 (6 bases). The DNA for the CDR3 is TGTGCCAGCAGCTTACGCGGGACGTACCAAGAGACCCAGTACTTC. Amino acid sequence: CASSLRGTYQETQYF.